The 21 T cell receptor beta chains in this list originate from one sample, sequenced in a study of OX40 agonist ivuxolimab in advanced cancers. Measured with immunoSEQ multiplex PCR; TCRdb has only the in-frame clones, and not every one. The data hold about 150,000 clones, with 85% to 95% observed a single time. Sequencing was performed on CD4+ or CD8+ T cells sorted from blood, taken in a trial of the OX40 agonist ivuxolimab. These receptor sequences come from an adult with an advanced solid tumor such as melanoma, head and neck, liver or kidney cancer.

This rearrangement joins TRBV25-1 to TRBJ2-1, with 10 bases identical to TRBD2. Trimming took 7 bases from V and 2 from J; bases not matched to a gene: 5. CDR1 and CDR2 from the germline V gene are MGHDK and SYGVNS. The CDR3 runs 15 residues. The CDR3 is CASNRLAGPYNEQFF. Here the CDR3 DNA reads TGTGCCAGCAATCGACTAGCGGGTCCCTACAATGAGCAGTTCTTC. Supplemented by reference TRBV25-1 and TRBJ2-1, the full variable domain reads EADIYQTPRYLVIGTGKKITLECSQTMGHDKMYWYQQDPGMELHLIHYSYGVNSTEKGDLSSESTVSRIRTEHFPLTLESARPSHTSQYLCASNRLAGPYNEQFFGPGTRLTVL.

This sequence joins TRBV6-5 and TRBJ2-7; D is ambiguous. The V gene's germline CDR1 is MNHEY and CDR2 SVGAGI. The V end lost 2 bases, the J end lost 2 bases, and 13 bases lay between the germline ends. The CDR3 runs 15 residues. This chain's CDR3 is CASSYERDLTYEQYF. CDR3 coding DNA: TGTGCCAGCAGTTACGAGCGAGACCTTACCTACGAGCAGTACTTC.

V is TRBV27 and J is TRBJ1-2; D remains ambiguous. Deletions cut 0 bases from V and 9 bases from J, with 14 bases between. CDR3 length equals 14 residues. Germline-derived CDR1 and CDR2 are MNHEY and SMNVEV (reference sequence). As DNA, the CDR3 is TGTGCCAGCAGTTTATCCAGCCGCGGCCGGAGCTACACCTTC. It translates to CASSLSSRGRSYTF.

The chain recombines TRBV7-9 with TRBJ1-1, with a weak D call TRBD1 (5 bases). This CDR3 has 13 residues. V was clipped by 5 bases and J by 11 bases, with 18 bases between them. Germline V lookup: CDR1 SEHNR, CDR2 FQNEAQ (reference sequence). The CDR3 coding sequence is TGTGCCAGCAGCCAGGGACCTCACCGGAGGGCTTTCTTT. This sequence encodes CASSQGPHRRAFF.

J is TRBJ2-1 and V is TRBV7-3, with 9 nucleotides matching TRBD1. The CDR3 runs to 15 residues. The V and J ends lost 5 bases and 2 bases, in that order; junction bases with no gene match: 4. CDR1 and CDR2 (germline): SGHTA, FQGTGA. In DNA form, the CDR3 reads TGTGCCAGCAGCCTGGACAGGGGCCCCTACAATGAGCAGTTCTTC. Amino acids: CASSLDRGPYNEQFF.

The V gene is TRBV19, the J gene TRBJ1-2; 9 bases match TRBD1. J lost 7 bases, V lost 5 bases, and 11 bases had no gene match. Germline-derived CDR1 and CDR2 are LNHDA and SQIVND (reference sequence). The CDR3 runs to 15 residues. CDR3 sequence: CASSVDRGSSTGYTF. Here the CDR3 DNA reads TGTGCCAGTAGTGTTGACAGGGGGAGTTCCACTGGCTACACCTTC.

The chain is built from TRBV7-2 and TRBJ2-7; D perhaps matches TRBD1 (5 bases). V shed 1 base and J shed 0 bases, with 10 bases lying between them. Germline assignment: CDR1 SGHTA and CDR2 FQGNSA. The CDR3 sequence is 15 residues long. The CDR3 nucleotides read TGTGCCAGCAGCTTAGTTCGCCAGGGCTCCTACGAGCAGTACTTC. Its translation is CASSLVRQGSYEQYF.

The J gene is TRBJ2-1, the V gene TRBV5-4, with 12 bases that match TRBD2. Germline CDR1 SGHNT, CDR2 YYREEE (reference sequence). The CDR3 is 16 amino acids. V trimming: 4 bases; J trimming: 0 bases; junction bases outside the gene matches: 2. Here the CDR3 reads CASSLAGGSSYNEQFF. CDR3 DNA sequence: TGTGCCAGCAGCCTAGCGGGAGGGAGCTCCTACAATGAGCAGTTCTTC. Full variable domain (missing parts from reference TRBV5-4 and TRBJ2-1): ETGVTQSPTHLIKTRGQQVTLRCSSQSGHNTVSWYQQALGQGPQFIFQYYREEENGRGNFPPRFSGLQFPNYSSELNVNALELDDSALYLCASSLAGGSSYNEQFFGPGTRLTVL.

CDR3 residues: CASVGSNEQYF. The CDR3 DNA reads as TGTGCCAGCGTGGGATCGAACGAGCAGTACTTC. The V call is TRBV18, the J call TRBJ2-7; D not resolved. CDR1 and CDR2 from the germline V gene are KGHSH and LQKENI. V dropped 8 bases and J dropped 5 bases, with 10 bases sitting between them. This CDR3 comprises 11 residues.

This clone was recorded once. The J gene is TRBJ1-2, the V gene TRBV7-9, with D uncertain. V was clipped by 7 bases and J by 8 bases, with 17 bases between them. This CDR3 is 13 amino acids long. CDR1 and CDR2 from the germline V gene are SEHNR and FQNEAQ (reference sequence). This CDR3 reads CASNSQRPGGYTF. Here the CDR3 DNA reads TGTGCCAGCAACTCTCAACGTCCCGGGGGCTACACCTTC.

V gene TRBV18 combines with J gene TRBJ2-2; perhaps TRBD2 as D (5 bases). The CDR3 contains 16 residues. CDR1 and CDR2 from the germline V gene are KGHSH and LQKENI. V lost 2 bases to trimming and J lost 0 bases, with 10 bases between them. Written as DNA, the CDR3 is TGTGCCAGCTCACCATTGGCCGGGGCGAACACCGGGGAGCTGTTTTTT. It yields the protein CASSPLAGANTGELFF.

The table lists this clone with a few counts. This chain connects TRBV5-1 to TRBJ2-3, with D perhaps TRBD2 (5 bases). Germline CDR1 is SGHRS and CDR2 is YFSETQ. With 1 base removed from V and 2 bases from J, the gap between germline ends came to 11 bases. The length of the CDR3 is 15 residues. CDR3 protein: CASSLTIAITDTQYF. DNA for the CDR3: TGCGCCAGCAGCTTGACAATAGCGATCACAGATACGCAGTATTTT.

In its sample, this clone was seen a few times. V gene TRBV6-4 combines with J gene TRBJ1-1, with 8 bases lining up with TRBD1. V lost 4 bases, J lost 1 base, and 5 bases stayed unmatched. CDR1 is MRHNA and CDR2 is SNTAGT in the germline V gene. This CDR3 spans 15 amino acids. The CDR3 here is CASSAGDRPNTEAFF. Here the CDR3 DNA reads TGTGCCAGCAGTGCCGGGGACAGGCCGAACACTGAAGCTTTCTTT.

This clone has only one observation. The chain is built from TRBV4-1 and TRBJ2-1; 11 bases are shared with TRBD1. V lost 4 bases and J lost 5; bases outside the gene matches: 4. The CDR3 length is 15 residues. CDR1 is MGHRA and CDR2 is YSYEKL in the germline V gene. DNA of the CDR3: TGCGCCAGCAGCCCCGGACAGGGGGCAAACAATGAGCAGTTCTTC. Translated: CASSPGQGANNEQFF.

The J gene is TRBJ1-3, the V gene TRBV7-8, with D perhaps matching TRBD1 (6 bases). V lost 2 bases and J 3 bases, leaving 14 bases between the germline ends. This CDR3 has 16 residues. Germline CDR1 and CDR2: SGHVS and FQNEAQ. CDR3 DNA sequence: TGTGCCAGCAGCTTATCCTACAGGGTTAGTGGAAACACCATATATTTT. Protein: CASSLSYRVSGNTIYF. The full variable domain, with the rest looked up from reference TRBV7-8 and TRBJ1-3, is GAGVSQSPRYKVAKRGQDVALRCDPISGHVSLFWYQQALGQGPEFLTYFQNEAQLDKSGLPSDRFFAERPEGSVSTLKIQRTQQEDSAVYLCASSLSYRVSGNTIYFGEGSWLTVV.

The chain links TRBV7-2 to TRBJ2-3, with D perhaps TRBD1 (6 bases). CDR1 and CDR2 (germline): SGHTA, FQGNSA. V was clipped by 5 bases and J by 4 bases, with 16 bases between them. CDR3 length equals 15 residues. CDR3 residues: CASSQPETGSDTQYF. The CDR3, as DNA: TGTGCCAGCAGCCAACCCGAGACAGGTTCAGATACGCAGTATTTT.

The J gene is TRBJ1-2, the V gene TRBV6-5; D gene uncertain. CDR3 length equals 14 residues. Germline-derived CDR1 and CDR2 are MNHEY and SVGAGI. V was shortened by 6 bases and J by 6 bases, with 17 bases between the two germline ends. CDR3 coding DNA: TGTGCCAGCAGCCCGACTAGGTGGTACGATGGCTACACCTTC. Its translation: CASSPTRWYDGYTF.

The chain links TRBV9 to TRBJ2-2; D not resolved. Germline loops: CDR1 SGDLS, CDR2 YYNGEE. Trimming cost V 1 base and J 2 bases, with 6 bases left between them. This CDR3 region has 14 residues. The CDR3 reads CASSVMVNTGELFF. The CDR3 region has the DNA TGTGCCAGCAGCGTAATGGTCAACACCGGGGAGCTGTTTTTT.

The CDR3 region is CASSVHGGYGYTF. CDR3 sequence (DNA): TGTGCCAGCAGCGTACATGGGGGCTATGGCTACACCTTC. The V gene is TRBV9, the J gene TRBJ1-2, with D perhaps matching TRBD1 (5 bases). The CDR3 covers 13 residues. Germline V lookup: CDR1 SGDLS, CDR2 YYNGEE. Trimming took off 1 base at V and 4 bases at J, with 8 bases between the two ends.

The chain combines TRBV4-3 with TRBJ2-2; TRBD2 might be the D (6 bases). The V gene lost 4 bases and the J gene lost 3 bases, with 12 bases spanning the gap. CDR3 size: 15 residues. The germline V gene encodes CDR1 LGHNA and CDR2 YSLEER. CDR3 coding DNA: TGCGCCAGCAGCCTCGGGGGTTGGTACACCGGGGAGCTGTTTTTT. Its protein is CASSLGGWYTGELFF.

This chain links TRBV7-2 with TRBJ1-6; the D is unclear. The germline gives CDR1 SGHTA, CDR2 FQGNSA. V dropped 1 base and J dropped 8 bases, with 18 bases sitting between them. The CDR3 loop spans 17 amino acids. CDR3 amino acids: CASSLVGTVGGHSPLHF. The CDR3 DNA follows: TGTGCCAGCAGCTTAGTAGGAACGGTGGGCGGTCATTCACCCCTCCACTTT.